This T cell receptor (beta chain) was identified during a study of blood T cell repertoires in COVID-19 (dated by TCRdb to the early 2020s). About the full investigation: The collaborator samples originated in the United States, Italy and Spain and spanned the acute and convalescent phases of COVID-19. The dataset comprised deeply sampled blood TCRbeta repertoires from subjects exposed to, actively infected with, or recovered from COVID-19. Nearly every sample came with metadata listing a de-identified subject ID, COVID-19 status, age in years and sex. The samples were drawn from the first 160 participants of the ongoing ImmuneRACE study and from 1,200 or so subjects provided by 6 global collaborators. Where available, HLA class I and class II types were taken from metadata supplied by the sample provider and were not determined by assay-based typing. The repertoires were released in a freely available public database intended as a resource for research on the immune response to SARS-CoV-2. The material from the prospective study consisted of cDNA or gDNA derived from T cells, B-cell-depleted T cells, or PBMCs.

Counted from cysteine to phenylalanine, this CDR3 has 16 amino acids. Only the CDR3 portion is preserved as DNA: 48 bases, with reading frame beginning at the first base. V lost 5 bases and J lost 6 bases; the stretch between them is 20 bases long. The germline V gene supplies CDR1 SGHRS and CDR2 YFSETQ. Collaborating institutions collected whole blood in K2EDTA tubes following their own protocols. Collaborator samples were shipped for TCRbeta analysis as frozen whole blood, isolated PBMCs, or DNA extracted from either sample type. TCRbeta CDR3 regions were amplified from genomic DNA by means of the immunoSEQ Assay, a bias-controlled multiplex PCR. Turning to the authors' computational methods: The number of nucleated cells in each sample was estimated from the amplification of reference gene primers within the assay. To quantify the absolute abundance of each unique TCRbeta CDR3 rearrangement, sequence reads were collapsed and filtered. For each sample, productive Simpson clonality was calculated by taking the square root of Simpson's diversity index across productive rearrangements. TCRdb limited this immuneACCESS table to in-frame rearrangements with V and J called. A share of clones is missing; checked studies link under half to unresolved V genes, and the rest is unexplained. Clone size and the V and J calls come from that table; the DNA yielded D and trimming. The sample records 110,000 to 150,000 clones, 70% to 90% of which are singletons. In total, the top ten clones hold 1.8% of the sample.

For this clone: There is no known antigen for this receptor. Base qualities were left out, and no much larger clone turns up one base away.

Here is what the overall study found, with its caveats: The quantity of clinical and demographic metadata differed by source and by participant and was supplied without curation.

Sequencing was done on a sample of peripheral blood. The rearrangement joined TRBV5-1 to TRBJ2-2; possibly the D gene is TRBD1, per 6 matching bases. The sequence derives from a man between 65 and 85 years old with acute or convalescent COVID-19. The CDR3 protein is CASRYSPGQTSGELFF. The nucleotide sequence is TGCGCCAGCAGATATTCACCGGGACAAACCTCCGGGGAGCTGTTTTTT.